These 26 T cell receptor beta chains were sequenced from one sample in a study of a mutant IDH1 vaccine in newly diagnosed glioma. These receptors' targets are unknown. The time point is: week 35, safety follow-up. Vaccine doses each comprised 300 ug of mutant IDH1 20-mer peptide, with topical imiquimod. Profiled with immunoSEQ multiplex PCR; TCRdb holds only in-frame clones, not every one. The sample records more than 35,000 clones, approximately 80% being singletons. The starting material was PBMCs, obtained from a glioma patient whose treatment included an IDH1 peptide vaccine. The receptors were gathered from a woman in her 40s with glioma. Some clones in this sample may be carry-over from other donors' samples.

The chain has TRBV5-4 and TRBJ2-1; 8 bases line up with TRBD2. Losses at the gene ends were 3 bases for V and 3 bases for J; bases not matched to a gene: 8. The germline V gene encodes CDR1 SGHNT and CDR2 YYREEE (reference sequence). There are 16 residues in the CDR3. The CDR3 is CASSSLDSGNYNEQFF. The CDR3, as DNA: TGTGCCAGCAGCTCGTTGGATAGCGGGAACTACAATGAGCAGTTCTTC. Using reference TRBV5-4 and TRBJ2-1 for the parts outside the CDR3, the full variable domain is ETGVTQSPTHLIKTRGQQVTLRCSSQSGHNTVSWYQQALGQGPQFIFQYYREEENGRGNFPPRFSGLQFPNYSSELNVNALELDDSALYLCASSSLDSGNYNEQFFGPGTRLTVL.

V usage is TRBV19 and J usage is TRBJ1-2, with TRBD1 matching 7 bases. Trimming cost V 5 bases and J 8 bases; bases outside gene matches: 14. Germline-derived CDR1 and CDR2 are LNHDA and SQIVND (reference sequence). CDR3 length: 15 amino acids. CDR3 coding DNA: TGTGCCAGTAGTGCCCCAAGAGGGGACAGAAGGGGCTACACCTTC. Translation: CASSAPRGDRRGYTF.

CDR3 protein: CASSYSAVSDGYTF. In DNA, the CDR3 is TGTGCCAGCAGTTACTCGGCAGTGAGTGATGGCTACACCTTC. The chain couples TRBV6-5 to TRBJ1-2, with D uncertain. The CDR3 totals 14 residues. Between the trimmed V and J ends, which lost 0 bases and 6 bases, there was a span of 11 bases. Looked up from germline, CDR1 is MNHEY and CDR2 is SVGAGI.

Only a few counts were recorded for this clone. J is TRBJ2-3 and V is TRBV5-4; TRBD2 agrees at 7 bases. Germline CDR1 SGHNT, CDR2 YYREEE (reference sequence). V lost 7 bases, J lost 2 bases, and 7 bases stayed unmatched. This CDR3 is 14 amino acids long. The CDR3 protein is CASGPGLTTDTQYF. The CDR3 DNA reads as TGTGCCAGCGGCCCGGGACTAACCACAGATACGCAGTATTTT.

The rearrangement joins TRBV19 to TRBJ2-1; no clear D. CDR1 and CDR2 (germline): LNHDA, SQIVND (reference sequence). The CDR3 is made up of 12 amino acids. Trimming cost V 3 bases and J 4 bases, with 4 bases left between them. The CDR3 here is CASSMGYNEQFF. DNA of the CDR3: TGTGCCAGTAGTATGGGTTACAATGAGCAGTTCTTC.

This clone was picked up a small number of times. This chain connects TRBV29-1 to TRBJ1-2; the D is unclear. The length of the CDR3 is 14 residues. The V and J ends lost 2 bases and 2 bases respectively, with 12 bases between them. Germline values: CDR1 SQVTM, CDR2 ANQGSEA. The CDR3 sequence is CSVEKAADNYGYTF. The DNA of the CDR3 is TGCAGCGTTGAAAAGGCAGCCGACAACTATGGCTACACCTTC.

The V call is TRBV29-1, the J call TRBJ1-6, with no clear D. Germline loops: CDR1 SQVTM, CDR2 ANQGSEA. The CDR3 is 14 residues long. V was trimmed by 6 bases and J by 6 bases, leaving 15 bases between them. The CDR3 here is CSVEDEGVNSPLHF. The CDR3 DNA is TGCAGCGTAGAGGACGAGGGCGTTAATTCACCCCTCCACTTT.

In this sample, this clone turned up once. J is TRBJ2-6 and V is TRBV21-1; TRBD1 is the table's D call, not checked against the DNA. TRBV21-1 corresponds to a pseudogene. The CDR3 spans 19 residues. The CDR3 is CASSKEPGTGGRGANVLTF. Here the CDR3 DNA reads TGTGCCAGCAGCAAAGAGCCCGGGACAGGGGGTCGGGGGGCCAACGTCCTGACTTTC.

This sequence joins TRBV7-2 and TRBJ1-5, with a tentative D call TRBD1 (5 bases). CDR3 length: 17 amino acids. Trimming left V 1 base short and J 0 bases short, with 13 bases between. Germline V lookup: CDR1 SGHTA, CDR2 FQGNSA. CDR3 bases: TGTGCCAGCAGCTTAGGGGGGTCGATGCGTAGCAATCAGCCCCAGCATTTT. It encodes CASSLGGSMRSNQPQHF. Full variable domain (remainder filled in from reference TRBV7-2 and TRBJ1-5): GAGVSQSPSNKVTEKGKDVELRCDPISGHTALYWYRQSLGQGLEFLIYFQGNSAPDKSGLPSDRFSAERTGGSVSTLTIQRTQQEDSAVYLCASSLGGSMRSNQPQHFGDGTRLSIL.

This clone has only one observation. J is TRBJ2-2 and V is TRBV6-5; D not certain. Germline V lookup: CDR1 MNHEY, CDR2 SVGAGI. The germline V and J ends were trimmed by 0 bases and 5 bases, with 1 base remaining between them. The CDR3 spans 12 residues. This CDR3 reads CASSYSTGELFF. In DNA, the CDR3 is TGTGCCAGCAGTTACTCAACCGGGGAGCTGTTTTTT.

The V call is TRBV7-6, the J call TRBJ2-2; 8 nucleotides match TRBD1. J lost 4 bases, V lost 5 bases, and 12 bases had no gene match. Germline-derived CDR1 and CDR2 are SGHVS and FNYEAQ. This CDR3 has 17 residues. CDR3: CASSLRTGWPSTGELFF. The DNA of the CDR3 is TGTGCCAGCAGCCTACGGACAGGGTGGCCCAGCACCGGGGAGCTGTTTTTT.

This clone was recorded a few times. The rearrangement links TRBV19 to TRBJ1-5, with D possibly matching TRBD1 (6 bases). In germline, CDR1 is LNHDA, CDR2 SQIVND (reference sequence). CDR3 size: 16 residues. V was clipped by 6 bases and J by 0 bases, with 15 bases between them. This chain's CDR3 is CASRGGPGYSNQPQHF. CDR3 DNA: TGTGCCAGTAGGGGGGGGCCGGGCTATAGCAATCAGCCCCAGCATTTT.

Written as DNA, the CDR3 is TGTGCCAGTAGTAAGATCCGGGACAGGGGGGCGGGTGAGCAGTTCTTC. Its translation is CASSKIRDRGAGEQFF. V and J are TRBV19 and TRBJ2-1, with 11 bases matching TRBD1. From germline, CDR1 is LNHDA and CDR2 SQIVND (reference sequence). The trim removed 4 bases at V and 9 bases at J, leaving 11 bases unmatched. The CDR3 loop spans 16 amino acids.

The chain carries TRBV18 and TRBJ1-4; D is possibly TRBD1 (5 bases). CDR1 is KGHSH and CDR2 is LQKENI in the germline V gene. Trimming stripped 3 bases from V and 7 bases from J, with 9 bases between. The CDR3 has 13 residues. CDR3 sequence reads: CASSPQGGEKLFF. The CDR3 region has the DNA TGTGCCAGCTCACCGCAGGGCGGTGAAAAACTGTTTTTT.

V gene TRBV27 combines with J gene TRBJ2-3; 9 bases are shared with TRBD1. V dropped 5 bases and J dropped 5; count of bases not matched to a gene: 8. CDR3 length: 15 amino acids. The germline gives CDR1 MNHEY, CDR2 SMNVEV (reference sequence). Here the CDR3 reads CASSPRQGDQDTQYF. The DNA of the CDR3 is TGTGCCAGCAGTCCAAGACAGGGGGATCAAGATACGCAGTATTTT.

This clone appeared once. V and J are TRBV15 and TRBJ2-6, with D unclear. V was trimmed by 5 bases and J by 1 base, leaving 6 bases between them. Germline lookup yields CDR1 LNHNV and CDR2 YYDKDF (reference sequence). The length of the CDR3 is 14 residues. The CDR3 protein is CATSVGSGANVLTF. Written as DNA, the CDR3 is TGTGCCACCAGCGTGGGTTCTGGGGCCAACGTCCTGACTTTC.

The genes are TRBV7-9 and TRBJ2-3, with 8 bases fitting TRBD2. Germline V gene data show CDR1 as SEHNR and CDR2 as FQNEAQ (reference sequence). This CDR3 spans 16 amino acids. The V and J ends lost 5 bases and 4 bases, in that order; junction bases with no gene match: 11. CDR3 bases: TGTGCCAGCAGCGCAGTTTGGACGGGAGGGCCAGATACGCAGTATTTT. Its translation is CASSAVWTGGPDTQYF. Full variable domain (rest looked up from reference TRBV7-9 and TRBJ2-3): DTGVSQNPRHKITKRGQNVTFRCDPISEHNRLYWYRQTLGQGPEFLTYFQNEAQLEKSRLLSDRFSAERPKGSFSTLEIQRTEQGDSAMYLCASSAVWTGGPDTQYFGPGTRLTVL.

The gene calls are TRBV7-9 and TRBJ1-2, with 9 bases lining up with TRBD1. Germline-derived CDR1 and CDR2 are SEHNR and FQNEAQ (reference sequence). This CDR3 has 16 amino acids. Losses at the gene ends were 4 bases for V and 8 bases for J; bases not matched to a gene: 14. This chain's CDR3 is CASSSNRDRDSKGYTF. The CDR3 DNA follows: TGTGCCAGCAGCTCAAACCGGGACAGGGATAGTAAGGGCTACACCTTC.

The chain links TRBV11-2 to TRBJ2-7; 8 positions match TRBD2. Germline V gene lookup returns CDR1 SGHAT and CDR2 FQNNGV. V trimming: 3 bases; J trimming: 4 bases; junction bases outside the gene matches: 8. The CDR3 is 15 residues long. The CDR3 reads CASSFSGGEFYEQYF. CDR3 DNA: TGTGCCAGCAGCTTTTCCGGGGGGGAGTTTTACGAGCAGTACTTC.

This clone was seen only a few times. Written as DNA, the CDR3 is TGTGCCAGCAGCCAAGAAACAGTACCTGAAGCTTTCTTT. This gives the protein CASSQETVPEAFF. V is TRBV4-2 and J is TRBJ1-1; the D is unclear. The V end was cut by 0 bases, the J end by 6 bases, with 8 bases between. CDR1 and CDR2 from the germline V gene are LGHNA and YNFKEQ. The CDR3 runs to 13 residues.

V and J are TRBV5-1 and TRBJ2-7; 8 bases match TRBD1. In germline, CDR1 is SGHRS, CDR2 YFSETQ. The CDR3 covers 15 residues. Germline trimming cut 3 bases from V and 2 bases from J; bases unmatched to any gene: 7. The DNA for the CDR3 is TGCGCCAGCAGCTCGGGTCGGACAGGGCCCTACGAGCAGTACTTC. Protein sequence: CASSSGRTGPYEQYF. The full variable domain, rest sourced from reference TRBV5-1 and TRBJ2-7, is KAGVTQTPRYLIKTRGQQVTLSCSPISGHRSVSWYQQTPGQGLQFLFEYFSETQRNKGNFPGRFSGRQFSNSRSEMNVSTLELGDSALYLCASSSGRTGPYEQYFGPGTRLTVT.

Judged by abundance, this clone is medium-sized. J is TRBJ1-4 and V is TRBV6-5, with 10 bases matching TRBD1. Trimming at V came to 4 bases and at J to 4 bases, leaving 6 bases not matched to a gene. CDR1 MNHEY and CDR2 SVGAGI come from the germline V gene. CDR3 length: 16 amino acids. Here the CDR3 reads CASSSRQGAFNEKLFF. In DNA form, the CDR3 reads TGTGCCAGCAGTTCGCGACAGGGGGCGTTTAATGAAAAACTGTTTTTT.

The V gene is TRBV2, the J gene TRBJ2-5, with unresolved D. CDR1 is SNHLY, CDR2 FYNNEI, per germline. Trimming cost V 8 bases and J 1 base, with 8 bases left between them. This CDR3 contains 12 residues. CDR3 coding DNA: TGTGCCAGCGGGGAACTCCAAGAGACCCAGTACTTC. Translated: CASGELQETQYF.

The rearrangement uses TRBV7-9 and TRBJ1-6; maybe TRBD1 (6 bases). Germline V CDR1 and CDR2: SEHNR, FQNEAQ (reference sequence). The CDR3 length is 15 residues. The V gene lost 5 bases and the J gene lost 6 bases, with 14 bases spanning the gap. The CDR3 is CASSPPDRTNSPLHF. In DNA, the CDR3 is TGTGCCAGCAGCCCCCCGGACAGAACTAATTCACCCCTCCACTTT.

This clone is judged medium-sized. The germline gene is not matched at one end of the junction; a read error may be the cause. The sample contains more than one DNA sequence encoding this CDR3. This chain links TRBV7-7 with TRBJ2-7, with D perhaps being TRBD1 or TRBD2 (6 bases each). There are 13 residues in the CDR3. Germline V gene sequence: CDR1 SSHAT, CDR2 FNYEAQ (reference sequence). CDR3 region: CASSLGGTYEQYF. CDR3 sequence (DNA): TGTGCTAGCAGCTTAGGGGGGACCTACGAGCAGTACTTC. The entire variable domain, with the rest obtained from reference TRBV7-7 and TRBJ2-7, is as follows: GAGVSQSPRYKVTKRGQDVTLRCDPISSHATLYWYQQALGQGPEFLTYFNYEAQPDKSGLPSDRFSAERPEGSISTLTIQRTEQRDSAMYRCASSLGGTYEQYFGPGTRLTVT.

The CDR3 bases are TGTGCCAGCAGCCTTAGTTCATCGAACACCGGGGAGCTGTTTTTT. It encodes CASSLSSSNTGELFF. The chain has TRBV5-4 and TRBJ2-2, with unresolved D. Trimming left V 4 bases short and J 0 bases short, with 10 bases between. Germline assignment: CDR1 SGHNT and CDR2 YYREEE (reference sequence). CDR3 size: 15 residues.